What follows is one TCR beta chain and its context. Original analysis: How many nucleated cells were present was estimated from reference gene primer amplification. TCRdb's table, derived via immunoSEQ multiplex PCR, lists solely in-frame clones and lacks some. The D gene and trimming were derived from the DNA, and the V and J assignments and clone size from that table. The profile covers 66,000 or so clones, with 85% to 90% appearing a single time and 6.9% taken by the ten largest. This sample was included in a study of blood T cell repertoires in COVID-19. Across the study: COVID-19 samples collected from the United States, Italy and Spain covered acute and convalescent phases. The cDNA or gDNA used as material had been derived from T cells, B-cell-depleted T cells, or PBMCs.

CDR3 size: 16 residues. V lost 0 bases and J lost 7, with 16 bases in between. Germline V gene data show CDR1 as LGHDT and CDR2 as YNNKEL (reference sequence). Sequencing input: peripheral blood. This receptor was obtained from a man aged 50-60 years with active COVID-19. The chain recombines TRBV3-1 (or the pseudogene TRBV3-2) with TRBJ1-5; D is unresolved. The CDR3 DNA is TGTGCCAGCAGCCAAGATAATCCCGCATTAGCCCAGCCCCAGCATTTT. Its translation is CASSQDNPALAQPQHF.